Listed below are T cell receptor beta chains from one sample, sequenced in a study of siplizumab effects on memory and regulatory T cells. Sequenced by immunoSEQ multiplex PCR; TCRdb stores in-frame clones only, minus some. This sample has about 50,000 clones, with just over 95% found just once. The material sequenced was naive CD8+ T cells sorted from blood. The receptors were gathered from a human donor in good health. CDR3s include the opening cysteine and the closing phenylalanine or tryptophan. The D gene is left open where the match is weak. Clone size is given for some rows only: seen once, a few or many times, or a class if the clone is expanded.

j_gene,d_gene,abundance,v_gene,CDR3nt,CDR3aa
TRBJ2-7,TRBD1,NA,TRBV5-1,TGCGCCAGCAGCGGCTCCGGGACAGGCGTTGGCGAGCAGTACTTC,CASSGSGTGVGEQYF
TRBJ1-1,NA,NA,TRBV19,TGTGCCAGTAGCGGCAGCCGTCGATCCCCCACTGAAGCTTTCTTT,CASSGSRRSPTEAFF
TRBJ2-4,NA,NA,TRBV5-1,TGCGCCAGCAGCTTGGAGGGTGCGAACATTCAGTACTTC,CASSLEGANIQYF
TRBJ1-2,NA,few,TRBV7-8,TGTGCCAGCAGCTCACAGGGACCTGAGATTAACGGCTACACCTTC,CASSSQGPEINGYTF
TRBJ2-2,TRBD1,NA,TRBV9,TGTGCCAGCAGCATCCGCGACAGGGGAGGATATACCGGGGAGCTGTTTTTT,CASSIRDRGGYTGELFF
TRBJ2-3,NA,NA,TRBV6-5,TGTGCCAGCAGTTTATCTACTCCTAGCACAGATACGCAGTATTTT,CASSLSTPSTDTQYF
TRBJ1-1,NA,NA,TRBV21-1,TGTGCCAGTAAAGGGTGGGCGAGGAACACTGAAGCTTTCTTT,CASKGWARNTEAFF
TRBJ1-2,TRBD1,NA,TRBV11-1,TGTGCCAGCAGCGAAAGACAGGGTGGGGGCTATGGCTACACCTTC,CASSERQGGGYGYTF
TRBJ1-3,NA,NA,TRBV5-6,TGTGCCAGCAGCTTGGAAATGGTCGGAAACACCATATATTTT,CASSLEMVGNTIYF
TRBJ2-5,NA,NA,TRBV19,TGTGCCAGTAGTACTTACAGGGCTGAGGTGACCCAGTACTTC,CASSTYRAEVTQYF
TRBJ2-7,NA,NA,TRBV6-1,TGTGCCAGCAGTGAAGGGGGACTGGCCTACGAGCAGTACTTC,CASSEGGLAYEQYF
TRBJ1-5,NA,few,TRBV6-1,TGTGCCAGCAGTGTGGGAGGGGTAGGTCAGCCCCAGCATTTT,CASSVGGVGQPQHF
TRBJ1-1,NA,NA,TRBV15,TGTGCCACCAGCAGAGATGGCTTGAACACTGAAGCTTTCTTT,CATSRDGLNTEAFF
TRBJ1-1,NA,NA,TRBV20-1,TGCAGTGCTACCATGAACACTGAAGCTTTCTTT,CSATMNTEAFF
TRBJ2-1,TRBD2,NA,TRBV27,TGTGCCAGCAGCAAAGTAGAGGTAGCGGGAGGGTATGAGCAGTTCTTC,CASSKVEVAGGYEQFF
TRBJ2-5,NA,NA,TRBV4-1,TGCGCCAGCAGCCAAGAAGGGAGAGGGGAGACCCAGTACTTC,CASSQEGRGETQYF
TRBJ2-1,NA,NA,TRBV4-2,TGTGCCAGCAGCCAAGGTAGGAGAGTTGGTAATGAGCAGTTCTTC,CASSQGRRVGNEQFF
TRBJ2-3,TRBD1,once,TRBV6-5,TGTGCCAGCAGTCCAACAGGGGCTAGCACAGATACGCAGTATTTT,CASSPTGASTDTQYF